A selection of T cell receptor beta chains follows, all from one sample in a study of PD-1 blockade in classical Hodgkin lymphoma. Some clones are missing from TCRdb's copy, which holds only in-frame ones; the method was immunoSEQ multiplex PCR. The table lists 84,000 or so clones, approximately 91% of them singletons. Sequenced material: peripheral blood mononuclear cells (PBMCs), taken before the second cycle of nivolumab. Source of these receptors: a human donor with classical Hodgkin lymphoma. Each CDR3 is given with its conserved first and last residue. A D gene is named only where the DNA matches it firmly. Size tells how often a clone was seen (once, few, many) or the class of an expanded clone, and some rows leave it out.

j_call: TRBJ2-3; v_call: TRBV18; clone_size: once; d_call: -; cdr3_aa: CASSLGQLGQSTDTQYF; cdr3_nt: TGTGCCAGCTCACTGGGACAACTCGGGCAAAGCACAGATACGCAGTATTTT
j_call: TRBJ2-3; v_call: TRBV25-1; clone_size: -; d_call: -; cdr3_aa: CASSRTDTQYF; cdr3_nt: TGTGCCAGCAGCCGCACAGATACGCAGTATTTT
j_call: TRBJ2-1; v_call: TRBV27; clone_size: -; d_call: -; cdr3_aa: CASSSSPYNEQFF; cdr3_nt: TGTGCCAGCAGCTCCAGCCCCTACAATGAGCAGTTCTTC
j_call: TRBJ2-2; v_call: TRBV5-1; clone_size: -; d_call: -; cdr3_aa: CASSLAKGAGELFF; cdr3_nt: TGCGCCAGCAGCTTGGCAAAAGGGGCCGGGGAGCTGTTTTTT
j_call: TRBJ2-1; v_call: TRBV18; clone_size: -; d_call: TRBD1; cdr3_aa: CASSPPGQGSSYNEQFF; cdr3_nt: TGTGCCAGCTCACCGCCGGGACAGGGAAGCTCCTACAATGAGCAGTTCTTC
j_call: TRBJ2-1; v_call: TRBV23-1; clone_size: -; d_call: -; cdr3_aa: CASSQSRRDSDNEQFF; cdr3_nt: TGCGCCAGCAGTCAATCCCGGCGAGACAGCGACAATGAGCAGTTCTTC
j_call: TRBJ2-5; v_call: TRBV13; clone_size: -; d_call: -; cdr3_aa: CASSVSLGEQYF; cdr3_nt: TGTGCCAGCAGCGTGTCCCTGGGAGAGCAGTACTTC
j_call: TRBJ2-1; v_call: TRBV2; clone_size: -; d_call: -; cdr3_aa: CASTSYDNEQFF; cdr3_nt: TGTGCCAGCACGAGCTACGACAATGAGCAGTTCTTC
j_call: TRBJ2-5; v_call: TRBV6-5; clone_size: -; d_call: TRBD2; cdr3_aa: CASSTSGRIQETQYF; cdr3_nt: TGTGCCAGCAGTACTAGCGGGAGGATCCAAGAGACCCAGTACTTC
j_call: TRBJ1-1; v_call: TRBV4-1; clone_size: medium-sized; d_call: -; cdr3_aa: CASSRGPSGDTEAFF; cdr3_nt: TGCGCCAGCAGCCGCGGGCCCAGCGGGGACACTGAAGCTTTCTTT
j_call: TRBJ2-2; v_call: TRBV30; clone_size: -; d_call: TRBD1; cdr3_aa: CAWQGAGELFF; cdr3_nt: TGTGCCTGGCAGGGGGCCGGGGAGCTGTTTTTT
j_call: TRBJ2-3; v_call: TRBV27; clone_size: -; d_call: -; cdr3_aa: CASRETRASTDTQYF; cdr3_nt: TGTGCCAGCCGGGAGACACGAGCTAGCACAGATACGCAGTATTTT
j_call: TRBJ2-5; v_call: TRBV4-1; clone_size: -; d_call: -; cdr3_aa: CASSQLGTTKETQYF; cdr3_nt: TGCGCCAGCAGCCAACTCGGGACCACAAAAGAGACCCAGTACTTC
j_call: TRBJ2-3; v_call: TRBV30; clone_size: -; d_call: TRBD2; cdr3_aa: CAWGRGRASTDTQYF; cdr3_nt: TGTGCCTGGGGACGCGGGAGGGCCAGCACAGATACGCAGTATTTT
j_call: TRBJ2-2; v_call: TRBV5-6; clone_size: -; d_call: -; cdr3_aa: CASRPGPTNTGELFF; cdr3_nt: TGTGCCAGCAGACCGGGACCCACGAACACCGGGGAGCTGTTTTTT
j_call: TRBJ1-3; v_call: TRBV27; clone_size: -; d_call: TRBD1; cdr3_aa: CASSSNRPGQGGNTIYF; cdr3_nt: TGTGCCAGCAGTTCCAACCGACCGGGACAGGGGGGAAACACCATATATTTT
j_call: TRBJ2-7; v_call: TRBV10-1; clone_size: -; d_call: -; cdr3_aa: CASSREVSYEQYF; cdr3_nt: TGCGCCAGCAGTCGGGAAGTCTCCTACGAGCAGTACTTC
j_call: TRBJ1-1; v_call: TRBV7-8; clone_size: -; d_call: -; cdr3_aa: CASSLKRTEAFF; cdr3_nt: TGTGCCAGCAGCCTTAAGAGGACTGAAGCTTTCTTT
j_call: TRBJ2-7; v_call: TRBV5-5; clone_size: -; d_call: -; cdr3_aa: CASSLASIPSYEQYF; cdr3_nt: TGTGCCAGCAGCTTGGCTAGTATACCCTCCTACGAGCAGTACTTC
j_call: TRBJ1-4; v_call: TRBV5-1; clone_size: once; d_call: -; cdr3_aa: CASSLQGTSEKLFF; cdr3_nt: TGCGCCAGCAGCCTACAGGGTACATCTGAAAAACTGTTTTTT
j_call: TRBJ1-5; v_call: TRBV28; clone_size: -; d_call: -; cdr3_aa: CASSWQGPAPQHF; cdr3_nt: TGTGCCAGCAGTTGGCAGGGTCCAGCGCCCCAGCATTTT
j_call: TRBJ1-4; v_call: TRBV27; clone_size: -; d_call: -; cdr3_aa: CASSSANEKLFF; cdr3_nt: TGTGCCAGCAGTTCGGCTAATGAAAAACTGTTTTTT
j_call: TRBJ2-7; v_call: TRBV28; clone_size: -; d_call: TRBD2; cdr3_aa: CATQRLAGLNEQYF; cdr3_nt: TGTGCCACTCAGAGACTAGCGGGGCTTAACGAGCAGTACTTC
j_call: TRBJ1-4; v_call: TRBV19; clone_size: -; d_call: -; cdr3_aa: CASSTQGSEKLFF; cdr3_nt: TGTGCCAGTAGTACCCAGGGGAGTGAAAAACTGTTTTTT
j_call: TRBJ1-1; v_call: TRBV5-1; clone_size: -; d_call: -; cdr3_aa: CASSLDSKNTEAFF; cdr3_nt: TGCGCCAGCAGCTTGGACAGTAAGAACACTGAAGCTTTCTTT
j_call: TRBJ1-5; v_call: TRBV30; clone_size: -; d_call: -; cdr3_aa: CAWSEDTLNQPQHF; cdr3_nt: TGTGCCTGGAGTGAGGACACTCTTAATCAGCCCCAGCATTTT
j_call: TRBJ1-1; v_call: TRBV30; clone_size: few; d_call: -; cdr3_aa: CAWSTGRPGTEAFF; cdr3_nt: TGTGCCTGGAGTACAGGGAGGCCGGGGACTGAAGCTTTCTTT
j_call: TRBJ2-7; v_call: TRBV19; clone_size: -; d_call: -; cdr3_aa: CASSAPYEQYF; cdr3_nt: TGTGCCAGCAGCGCCCCCTACGAGCAGTACTTC
j_call: TRBJ1-5; v_call: TRBV27; clone_size: -; d_call: -; cdr3_aa: CASSFNRGNQPQHF; cdr3_nt: TGTGCCAGCAGTTTTAACCGGGGCAATCAGCCCCAGCATTTT
j_call: TRBJ2-7; v_call: TRBV29-1; clone_size: -; d_call: TRBD2; cdr3_aa: CSVGLLAVNYEQYF; cdr3_nt: TGCAGCGTTGGGTTGCTAGCGGTAAACTACGAGCAGTACTTC
j_call: TRBJ2-2; v_call: TRBV5-1; clone_size: once; d_call: TRBD1; cdr3_aa: CASSLGIRGPVTGELFF; cdr3_nt: TGCGCCAGCAGCTTGGGGATCAGGGGGCCGGTCACCGGGGAGCTGTTTTTT
j_call: TRBJ1-2; v_call: TRBV7-9; clone_size: -; d_call: -; cdr3_aa: CASNPVGGQTNYGYTF; cdr3_nt: TGTGCCAGCAACCCGGTGGGCGGACAGACTAACTATGGCTACACCTTC
j_call: TRBJ1-3; v_call: TRBV19; clone_size: -; d_call: TRBD1; cdr3_aa: CASRSSARDRVGNTIYF; cdr3_nt: TGTGCCAGTAGAAGTAGCGCCCGGGACAGGGTTGGAAACACCATATATTTT
j_call: TRBJ2-3; v_call: TRBV19; clone_size: -; d_call: -; cdr3_aa: CASSSPGGASTDTQYF; cdr3_nt: TGTGCCAGTAGCTCCCCCGGCGGGGCTAGCACAGATACGCAGTATTTT
j_call: TRBJ1-5; v_call: TRBV7-6; clone_size: -; d_call: -; cdr3_aa: CASSLVLYRKGSQPQHF; cdr3_nt: TGTGCCAGCAGCTTAGTTCTTTACAGGAAAGGGTCTCAGCCCCAGCATTTT
j_call: TRBJ2-7; v_call: TRBV10-3; clone_size: -; d_call: -; cdr3_aa: CATSGQYEQYF; cdr3_nt: TGTGCCACCAGCGGACAGTACGAGCAGTACTTC
j_call: TRBJ1-5; v_call: TRBV5-8; clone_size: -; d_call: -; cdr3_aa: CASSYGRGNQPQHF; cdr3_nt: TGTGCCAGCAGCTACGGACGGGGAAATCAGCCCCAGCATTTT
j_call: TRBJ1-1; v_call: TRBV29-1; clone_size: few; d_call: TRBD1; cdr3_aa: CSSGQGGNTEAFF; cdr3_nt: TGCAGCTCCGGACAGGGTGGGAACACTGAAGCTTTCTTT
j_call: TRBJ2-2; v_call: TRBV30; clone_size: -; d_call: -; cdr3_aa: CAWSVINTGELFF; cdr3_nt: TGTGCCTGGAGTGTGATAAACACCGGGGAGCTGTTTTTT
j_call: TRBJ2-7; v_call: TRBV27; clone_size: -; d_call: -; cdr3_aa: CASSLSGWRNYEQYF; cdr3_nt: TGTGCCAGCAGTTTATCGGGGTGGCGGAACTACGAGCAGTACTTC
j_call: TRBJ2-1; v_call: TRBV27; clone_size: -; d_call: TRBD2; cdr3_aa: CASSLSTGTSPYNEQFF; cdr3_nt: TGTGCCAGCAGTTTATCGACGGGGACTAGCCCTTACAATGAGCAGTTCTTC
j_call: TRBJ2-5; v_call: TRBV7-9; clone_size: -; d_call: TRBD2; cdr3_aa: CASSASGRTEGQYF; cdr3_nt: TGTGCCTCGTCGGCTAGCGGGAGGACCGAGGGCCAGTACTTC
j_call: TRBJ2-3; v_call: TRBV10-1; clone_size: -; d_call: -; cdr3_aa: CASSESAADTQYF; cdr3_nt: TGCGCCAGCAGTGAGTCGGCGGCAGATACGCAGTATTTT
j_call: TRBJ2-2; v_call: TRBV7-9; clone_size: -; d_call: TRBD2; cdr3_aa: CASSRGTSGILTGELFF; cdr3_nt: TGTGCCAGCAGCCGGGGGACTAGCGGGATTTTGACCGGGGAGCTGTTTTTT
j_call: TRBJ2-7; v_call: TRBV6-5; clone_size: -; d_call: -; cdr3_aa: CASRRTGPEDEQYF; cdr3_nt: TGTGCCAGCAGACGAACCGGGCCGGAGGACGAGCAGTACTTC
j_call: TRBJ2-3; v_call: TRBV28; clone_size: -; d_call: TRBD2; cdr3_aa: CASSLLVSGRATDTQYF; cdr3_nt: TGTGCCAGCAGTTTATTAGTTAGCGGGAGGGCCACAGATACGCAGTATTTT
j_call: TRBJ1-1; v_call: TRBV6-5; clone_size: once; d_call: -; cdr3_aa: CASSYGWGLEAFF; cdr3_nt: TGTGCCAGCAGTTACGGGTGGGGACTTGAAGCTTTCTTT
j_call: TRBJ2-7; v_call: TRBV6-5; clone_size: -; d_call: TRBD2; cdr3_aa: CASSALAGVGEQYF; cdr3_nt: TGTGCCAGCAGCGCGTTAGCGGGAGTAGGCGAGCAGTACTTC
j_call: TRBJ2-1; v_call: TRBV10-1; clone_size: -; d_call: -; cdr3_aa: CASSPSGRTYNEQFF; cdr3_nt: TGCGCCAGCAGTCCAAGCGGTAGGACCTACAATGAGCAGTTCTTC
j_call: TRBJ2-3; v_call: TRBV19; clone_size: -; d_call: TRBD1; cdr3_aa: CASSIARRGLTDSRTDTQYF; cdr3_nt: TGTGCCAGTAGTATAGCCCGCAGGGGGCTAACCGATAGCCGCACAGATACGCAGTATTTT
j_call: TRBJ2-7; v_call: TRBV6-5; clone_size: -; d_call: -; cdr3_aa: CASGQLGSHYEQYF; cdr3_nt: TGTGCCAGCGGGCAACTGGGATCTCACTACGAGCAGTACTTC
j_call: TRBJ1-1; v_call: TRBV28; clone_size: -; d_call: -; cdr3_aa: CASTKGGAEAFF; cdr3_nt: TGTGCCAGCACTAAGGGAGGTGCTGAAGCTTTCTTT
j_call: TRBJ1-2; v_call: TRBV6-1; clone_size: -; d_call: -; cdr3_aa: CASSEVLDTAGGYTF; cdr3_nt: TGTGCCAGCAGTGAAGTCTTGGACACGGCCGGCGGCTACACCTTC
j_call: TRBJ2-7; v_call: TRBV30; clone_size: -; d_call: TRBD1; cdr3_aa: CAWSEGTGGPYEQYF; cdr3_nt: TGTGCCTGGAGTGAGGGGACAGGGGGCCCCTACGAGCAGTACTTC